This T cell receptor (beta chain) was profiled in a study of shared clonotypes between healthy human individuals. The data were produced by immunoSEQ multiplex PCR, yet TCRdb's version contains in-frame clones alone and is incomplete. This sample carries about 1 million clones, about 76% of them seen once, and the ten largest clones take approximately 1.5%. There are 16 residues in the CDR3. Trimming pared 0 bases from V and 9 bases from J, leaving 20 bases between. Germline V gives CDR1 LGHNA, CDR2 YSLEER. Specimen: memory CD4+ T cells sorted from blood. Noted subset: CD45RA-negative fraction. The TCR originated in a man younger than 35 in good health. The V call is TRBV4-3, the J call TRBJ2-5; D not certain. CDR3 region: CASSQESAATHGPQYF. Here the CDR3 DNA reads TGCGCCAGCAGCCAAGAATCGGCAGCGACCCACGGTCCCCAGTACTTC.